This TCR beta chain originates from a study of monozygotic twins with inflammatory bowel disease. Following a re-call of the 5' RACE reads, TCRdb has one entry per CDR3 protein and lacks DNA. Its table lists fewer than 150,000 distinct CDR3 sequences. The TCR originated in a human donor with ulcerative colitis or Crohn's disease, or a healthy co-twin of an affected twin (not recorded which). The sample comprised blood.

CDR3: CASSRTGEVKTQYF. This chain connects TRBV5-4 to TRBJ2-5; without DNA, the TCRdb call of TRBD1 cannot be checked. Germline V gives CDR1 SGHNT, CDR2 YYREEE (reference sequence). CDR3 length: 14 amino acids.